The 8 T cell receptor beta chains below were found in one sample sequenced in a study of human T cells and chemical hapten exposure. As to time point: pre-sensitization, week 0. Treatment denoted: therapeutic diphenylcyclopropenone sensitization with weekly scalp DPC. TCRdb redid the calling of the RACE reads with MiXCR, one entry per CDR3 protein. The data show 270,000 or so distinct CDR3 sequences, over 7.5% seen once. The material was whole blood, obtained in connection with sensitization to the hapten diphenylcyclopropenone (DPC). These receptor sequences come from a man aged 18-30 years with alopecia areata. Some clones in this sample may be carry-over from other donors' samples.

This clonotype was recorded many times. V is TRBV3-1 and J is TRBJ2-3; D is unclear. This CDR3 comprises 15 residues. V lost 0 bases to trimming and J lost 1 base, with 8 bases between them. Per the germline V gene, CDR1 is LGHDT and CDR2 is YNNKEL (reference sequence). Here the CDR3 DNA reads TGTGCCAGCAGCCAAGATGGGCAGGGCACAGATACGCAGTATTTT. Translating gives CASSQDGQGTDTQYF.

This clonotype has ten or more counts. The chain recombines TRBV7-9 with TRBJ1-2; no reliable D call. The V end was cut by 5 bases, the J end by 3 bases, with 13 bases between. Germline V gene data show CDR1 as SEHNR and CDR2 as FQNEAQ (reference sequence). The CDR3 is 14 residues long. This CDR3 reads CASSPTSEYYGYTF. CDR3 coding DNA: TGTGCCAGCAGCCCAACCTCAGAGTACTATGGCTACACCTTC.

This clonotype was counted only a few times. The junction differs from germline at one of its ends, possibly a read error. The CDR3 region is CASSYRQGHF. CDR3 coding DNA: TGTGCCAGCAGTTACAGACAGGGGCACTTC. This chain links TRBV27 with TRBJ2-7; 8 bases are shared with TRBD1. This CDR3 comprises 10 residues. The germline V gene has CDR1 MNHEY and CDR2 SMNVEV (reference sequence).

This clonotype was found a few times. V gene TRBV11-2 combines with J gene TRBJ2-5, with D unclear. Germline assignment: CDR1 SGHAT and CDR2 FQNNGV. The length of the CDR3 is 11 residues. Deletions cut 8 bases from V and 5 bases from J, with 9 bases between. The CDR3 sequence is CASARPETQYF. CDR3 sequence (DNA): TGTGCCAGCGCGCGTCCGGAGACCCAGTACTTC.

This clonotype appeared a few times. The chain couples TRBV6-2 or TRBV6-3 to TRBJ1-6, with a weak D call TRBD1 (5 bases). The V gene's germline CDR1 is MNHEY and CDR2 SVGEGT. The V end was cut by 7 bases, the J end by 9 bases, with 13 bases between. The CDR3 loop spans 13 amino acids. CDR3 region: CASMGLLGSPLHF. DNA for the CDR3: TGTGCCAGCATGGGGCTTCTCGGTTCACCCCTCCACTTT.

This clonotype came up many times. The genes are TRBV6-2 or TRBV6-3 and TRBJ2-2; D uncertain. Trimming shortened V by 4 bases and J by 0 bases, and 9 bases separated the two germline ends. CDR1 is MNHEY, CDR2 SVGEGT, per germline. The CDR3 runs 15 residues. Written as DNA, the CDR3 is TGTGCCAGCAGTTGGCACGCTTCGAACACCGGGGAGCTGTTTTTT. It yields the protein CASSWHASNTGELFF.

The table lists this clonotype with many counts. The V and J genes are TRBV20-1 and TRBJ2-7; D is possibly TRBD1 or TRBD2 (5 bases each). V lost 4 bases and J lost 3, with 19 bases in between. The CDR3 contains 15 residues. CDR1 is DFQATT and CDR2 is SNEGSKA in the germline V gene (reference sequence). CDR3 region: CSANFAGTAHYEQYF. CDR3 DNA sequence: TGCAGTGCTAACTTCGCCGGGACGGCACACTACGAGCAGTACTTC.

This clonotype has more than one count but fewer than ten. The genes are TRBV5-1 and TRBJ1-1; D is perhaps TRBD1 (6 bases). Trimming left V 2 bases short and J 7 bases short, with 18 bases between. The CDR3 is 15 amino acids. CDR1 and CDR2 from the germline V gene are SGHRS and YFSETQ. The CDR3 nucleotides read TGCGCCAGCAGCTTTGGTTTGCAGGGGATAGGTGAAGCTTTCTTT. Translated: CASSFGLQGIGEAFF.